This TCR beta chain originates from a study of radiotherapy plus CTLA-4 blockade in lung cancer. Findings of the study overall: Peripheral blood showed expansion of tumor-derived TCR clones after radiotherapy and ipilimumab.

Participants had chemo-refractory metastatic non-small-cell lung cancer and were treated with focal radiation plus ipilimumab CTLA-4 blockade. Germline lookup yields CDR1 GTSNPN and CDR2 SVGIG (reference sequence). The CDR3 is 16 residues long. The V and J ends lost 8 bases and 2 bases respectively, with 19 bases between them. Profiled with immunoSEQ multiplex PCR; TCRdb holds only in-frame clones, not every one. This sample has around 40,000 clones, with more than 60% found just once. This clone was found a few times. Its antigen remains unidentified. The chain couples TRBV30 to TRBJ2-6; unclear D gene. The TCR comes from a human donor with non-small cell lung cancer who had stable disease on radiotherapy plus ipilimumab. This sample comprised peripheral blood, obtained from a patient treated with radiotherapy plus ipilimumab. The CDR3 sequence is CAVPPGLATGANVLTF. In DNA, the CDR3 is TGTGCCGTTCCCCCGGGTCTCGCGACTGGGGCCAACGTCCTGACTTTC.